Following are 16 T cell receptor beta chains from one sample sequenced in a study of regulatory T cells in long-lasting Graves disease. Arm-PCR of CDR3 regions and iRepertoire HTBI primers were used to build TCR beta libraries. TCRdb processed the multiplex PCR reads anew with MiXCR; each CDR3 protein has one entry. The data contain 400,000 to 450,000 distinct CDR3 sequences, roughly 15% of them singletons. As for time point: newly diagnosed GD, antithyroid drugs for less than 3 months. The TCR library was made from RNA extracted from PBMCs. These data were also reused for a study on T cells in Graves' hyperthyroidism and ophthalmopathy.

Sequencing was performed on peripheral blood mononuclear cells (PBMCs), taken at new diagnosis, from a patient treated with antithyroid drugs. The receptors here all came from a woman in her thirties with Graves disease.

This clonotype has only one observation. The chain has TRBV3-1 and TRBJ2-3; 11 bases line up with TRBD2. The CDR3 sequence is 16 residues long. Germline CDR1 is LGHDT and CDR2 is YNNKEL (reference sequence). With V trimmed by 3 bases and J by 3 bases, 5 bases remained unmatched. The CDR3 bases are TGTGCCAGCAGCCACCTCACTAGCGGGGGAACAGATACGCAGTATTTT. Translating gives CASSHLTSGGTDTQYF.

This clonotype appeared a few times. The V gene is TRBV4-1, the J gene TRBJ2-1; 10 bases match TRBD2. CDR1 and CDR2 (germline): MGHRA, YSYEKL. V was clipped by 0 bases and J by 8 bases; unmatched bases: 13. The CDR3 length is 18 residues. The CDR3 loop reads CASSQDRSGRATDDEQFF. CDR3 DNA: TGCGCCAGCAGCCAAGATAGGAGCGGGAGGGCCACGGACGATGAGCAGTTCTTC.

As for this clonotype: This may stem from a read error, because a much larger clone lies one nucleotide away. V is TRBV6-2 or TRBV6-3 and J is TRBJ2-7, with D possibly being TRBD1 (6 bases). This CDR3 region has 16 residues. From germline, CDR1 is MNHEY and CDR2 SVGEGT. Written as DNA, the CDR3 is TGTGCCAGCAGTTACTCGCCCGGGACACCGAACTACGAGCAGCACTTC. Residues: CASSYSPGTPNYEQHF.

The CDR3 protein is CASSSGRGNEQFF. CDR3 nucleotides: TGTGCCAGTTCGAGCGGGAGAGGCAATGAGCAGTTCTTC. The chain carries TRBV19 and TRBJ2-1, with TRBD2 matching 8 bases. The V and J ends lost 8 bases and 6 bases, in that order; junction bases with no gene match: 6. The CDR3 has 13 residues. The germline V gene encodes CDR1 LNHDA and CDR2 SQIVND (reference sequence). The variable domain in full, with the rest retrieved from reference TRBV19 and TRBJ2-1, is DGGITQSPKYLFRKEGQNVTLSCEQNLNHDAMYWYRQDPGQGLRLIYYSQIVNDFQKGDIAEGYSVSREKKESFPLTVTSAQKNPTAFYLCASSSGRGNEQFFGPGTRLTVL.

This clonotype came up many times. The V call is TRBV27, the J call TRBJ2-3; 8 bases line up with TRBD2. The CDR3 sequence is 16 residues long. The germline V gene has CDR1 MNHEY and CDR2 SMNVEV (reference sequence). J lost 2 bases, V lost 0 bases, and 4 bases had no gene match. CDR3 in DNA: TGTGCCAGCAGTTTATCCGCGGGAGGAGCCACAGATACGCAGTATTTT. Translation: CASSLSAGGATDTQYF.

This clonotype has at least ten counts. This chain links TRBV6-1 with TRBJ1-1; D gene uncertain. This CDR3 has 12 residues. Germline assignment: CDR1 MNHNS and CDR2 SASEGT. V was pared by 7 bases and J by 8 bases, with 14 bases between. The CDR3 DNA is TGTGCCAGCAACCCCGACGGCCGAGAAGCTTTCTTT. Translation gives CASNPDGREAFF.

In its sample, this clonotype was seen many times. The chain recombines TRBV6-5 with TRBJ1-1; 7 bases align to TRBD1. This CDR3 has 15 amino acids. The trim removed 2 bases at V and 0 bases at J, leaving 3 bases unmatched. Per the germline V gene, CDR1 is MNHEY and CDR2 is SVGAGI. The CDR3 sequence: CASSYNRGLNTEAFF. In nucleotides, the CDR3 is TGTGCCAGCAGTTACAACAGGGGTCTGAACACTGAAGCTTTCTTT.

This clonotype occurred many times. The V and J genes are TRBV5-1 and TRBJ2-1, with D uncertain. Germline V CDR1 and CDR2: SGHRS, YFSETQ. The CDR3 runs to 14 residues. Trimming stripped 2 bases from V and 9 bases from J, with 15 bases between. CDR3 bases: TGCGCCAGCAGCTTTGACCCAGCAATGGGTGAGCAGTTCTTC. Its protein is CASSFDPAMGEQFF.

This clonotype was counted ten times or more. This chain connects TRBV7-9 to TRBJ2-1; D unclear. V lost 2 bases, J lost 6 bases, and 8 bases lay in between. The CDR3 is made up of 13 amino acids. Germline CDR1 and CDR2: SEHNR and FQNEAQ (reference sequence). The CDR3 DNA is TGTGCCAGCAGCTTATTCGGACGCAATGAGCAGTTCTTC. This encodes CASSLFGRNEQFF.

This clonotype has a count of ten or more. CDR3 coding DNA: TGTGCCAGCGGCTCGACTTACAGGGCGAATCAGCCCCAGCATTTT. Its protein product is CASGSTYRANQPQHF. The chain links TRBV28 to TRBJ1-5; a possible D gene is TRBD1 (6 bases). CDR1 MDHEN and CDR2 SYDVKM come from the germline V gene. V was pared by 8 bases and J by 4 bases, with 18 bases between. CDR3 length: 15 residues.

The table lists this clonotype with many counts. The CDR3 loop is CATSDGNRGWNQPQHF. The CDR3 bases are TGTGCCACCAGTGATGGAAACAGGGGATGGAATCAGCCCCAGCATTTT. This chain links TRBV24-1 with TRBJ1-5; 7 nucleotides align to TRBD1. The germline V gene has CDR1 KGHDR and CDR2 SFDVKD. V lost 3 bases, J lost 4 bases, and 8 bases stayed unmatched. This CDR3 spans 16 amino acids.

This clonotype was observed at least ten times. The junction departs from the called germline gene at one end, perhaps through a read error. The chain recombines TRBV5-1 with TRBJ2-6, with D uncertain. Germline CDR1 SGHRS, CDR2 YFSETQ. This CDR3 region has 15 residues. CDR3 amino acids: CASSLGSSGANVLTF. In DNA, the CDR3 is TGTGCCAGCAGTTTGGGAAGCTCTGGGGCCAACGTCCTGACTTTC.

This clonotype was seen more than once but under ten times. The gene calls are TRBV5-1 and TRBJ1-1, with 8 bases identical to TRBD1. CDR3 length equals 14 residues. J was trimmed by 5 bases and V by 4 bases; bases with no gene match: 7. From germline, CDR1 is SGHRS and CDR2 YFSETQ. DNA for the CDR3: TGCGCCAGCAGCAGTGGACAGGGTGTTACTGAAGCTTTCTTT. As protein: CASSSGQGVTEAFF.

This clonotype was found many times. The chain uses TRBV30 and TRBJ2-7; weak D call: TRBD1 (5 bases). V shed 4 bases and J shed 3 bases, with 10 bases lying between them. This CDR3 region has 12 residues. CDR1 and CDR2 from the germline V gene are GTSNPN and SVGIG (reference sequence). CDR3 residues: CAWTDSSYEQYF. CDR3 bases: TGTGCCTGGACCGACAGTAGCTACGAGCAGTACTTC.

This clonotype was detected many times. The J gene is TRBJ1-2, the V gene TRBV28; maybe TRBD1 (5 bases). CDR1 is MDHEN and CDR2 is SYDVKM in the germline V gene. V was cut by 5 bases and J by 6 bases, with 13 bases left in between. The length of the CDR3 is 13 residues. In DNA, the CDR3 is TGTGCCAGCAGTATGGGTACAGGCGATGGCTACACCTTC. It encodes CASSMGTGDGYTF.

This clonotype was observed a handful of times. This chain joins TRBV9 and TRBJ2-7; TRBD2 agrees at 8 bases. The CDR3 contains 16 residues. V gave up 0 bases and J gave up 1 base; unmatched junction bases: 6. Germline assignment: CDR1 SGDLS and CDR2 YYNGEE. CDR3 sequence (DNA): TGTGCCAGCAGCGTAGGTAGCGGGACCATTTCCTACGAGCAGTACTTC. Translating it yields CASSVGSGTISYEQYF.